What follows describes a single TCR beta chain. Its cognate antigen is unknown. This specimen comes from a study of human CD8 memory T cell subsets. Study findings and constraints: The study sequenced T cell receptor beta chains alone. By Chao1 estimates, precursor exhausted T cells appeared less diverse than stem-like memory T cells.

Enriched by negative magnetic separation, total CD8+ T cells were obtained. Researchers made TCR beta libraries via UMI-labeled 5' RACE. TCRdb re-called the 5' RACE reads; every CDR3 protein appears as one record, without DNA. The table for this sample gives about 17,000 distinct CDR3 sequences. Sequenced material: CD8+ T cells from PBMCs. The origin of this receptor is a human donor in good health.

CDR3 amino acids: CASSPGTGKNIQYF. The rearrangement links TRBV5-6 to TRBJ2-4; the D gene TCRdb calls, TRBD1, cannot be checked with no DNA. The CDR3 length is 14 residues. Looked up from germline, CDR1 is SGHDT and CDR2 is YYEEEE.